This TCR beta chain is drawn from a study of blood T cell repertoires in COVID-19. The wider study: COVID-19 samples, acute and convalescent, were from the United States, Italy and Spain. In each case, the material was cDNA or gDNA derived from T cells, B-cell-depleted T cells, or PBMCs.

Original processing methods: By means of reference gene primer amplification, nucleated cell counts were estimated. Assay: immunoSEQ multiplex PCR; the TCRdb copy retains only in-frame clones and omits some. V, J and clone size are taken as reported in that table, and D and trimming were inferred from the DNA itself. The table includes approximately 300,000 clones, 80% to 90% detected once. This CDR3 comprises 13 residues. Germline CDR1 is MNHEY and CDR2 is SVGAGI. V was trimmed by 6 bases and J by 5 bases, leaving 13 bases between them. The genes are TRBV6-5 and TRBJ2-5, with D possibly being TRBD2 (6 bases). Sequences were obtained from peripheral blood. The source of this sequence is a middle-aged woman with acute or convalescent COVID-19. The CDR3 protein is CASSARETETQYF. The CDR3 region has the DNA TGTGCCAGCAGCGCTCGGGAGACCGAGACCCAGTACTTC.